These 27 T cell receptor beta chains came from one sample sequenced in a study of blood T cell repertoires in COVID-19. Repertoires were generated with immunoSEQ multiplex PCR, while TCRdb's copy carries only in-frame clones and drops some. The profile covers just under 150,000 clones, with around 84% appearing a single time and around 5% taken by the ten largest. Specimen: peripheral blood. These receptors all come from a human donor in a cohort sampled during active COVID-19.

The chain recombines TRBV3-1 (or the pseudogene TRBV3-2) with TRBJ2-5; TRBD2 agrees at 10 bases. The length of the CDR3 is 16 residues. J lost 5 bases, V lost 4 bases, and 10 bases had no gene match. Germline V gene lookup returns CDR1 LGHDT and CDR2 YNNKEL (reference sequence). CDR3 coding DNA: TGTGCCAGCAGCCCACGGACTAGCGGAATAAAGGAGACCCAGTACTTC. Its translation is CASSPRTSGIKETQYF.

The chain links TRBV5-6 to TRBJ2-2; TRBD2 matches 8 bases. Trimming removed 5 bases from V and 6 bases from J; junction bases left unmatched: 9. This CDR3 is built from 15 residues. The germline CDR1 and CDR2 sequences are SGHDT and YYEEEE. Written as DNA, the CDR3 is TGTGCCAGCAGGGTAGCGGGACAAACCGCCGGGGAGCTGTTTTTT. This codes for CASRVAGQTAGELFF.

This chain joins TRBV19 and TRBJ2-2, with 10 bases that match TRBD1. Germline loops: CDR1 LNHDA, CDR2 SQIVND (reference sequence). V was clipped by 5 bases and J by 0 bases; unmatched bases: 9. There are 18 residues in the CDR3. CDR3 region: CASSARTGGSTNTGELFF. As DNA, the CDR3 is TGTGCCAGTAGTGCAAGGACAGGGGGTTCTACGAACACCGGGGAGCTGTTTTTT.

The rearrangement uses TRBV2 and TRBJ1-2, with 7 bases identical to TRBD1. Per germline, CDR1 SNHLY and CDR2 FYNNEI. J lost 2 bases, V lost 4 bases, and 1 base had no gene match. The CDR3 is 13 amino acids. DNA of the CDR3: TGTGCCAGCAGTGTACAGGGGAACTATGGCTACACCTTC. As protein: CASSVQGNYGYTF.

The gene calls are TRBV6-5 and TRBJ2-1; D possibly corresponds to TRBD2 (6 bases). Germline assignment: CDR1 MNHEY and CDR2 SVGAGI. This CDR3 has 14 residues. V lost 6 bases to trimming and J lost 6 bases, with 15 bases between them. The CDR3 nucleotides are TGTGCCAGCAGGGGTAGCGGTCCAATCAATGAGCAGTTCTTC. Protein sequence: CASRGSGPINEQFF.

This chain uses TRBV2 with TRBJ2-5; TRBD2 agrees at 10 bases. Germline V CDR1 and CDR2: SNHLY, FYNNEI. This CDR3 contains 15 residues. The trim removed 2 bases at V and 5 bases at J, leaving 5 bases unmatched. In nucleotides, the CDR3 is TGTGCCAGCAGTGAAAAGCGGGGGGGCCTTGAGACCCAGTACTTC. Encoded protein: CASSEKRGGLETQYF.

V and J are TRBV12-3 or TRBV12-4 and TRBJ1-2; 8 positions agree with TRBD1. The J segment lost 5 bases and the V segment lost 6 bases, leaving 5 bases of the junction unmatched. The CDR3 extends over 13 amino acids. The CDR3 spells CASSQGQAYGYTF. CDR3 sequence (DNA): TGTGCCAGCAGCCAGGGACAGGCGTATGGCTACACCTTC.

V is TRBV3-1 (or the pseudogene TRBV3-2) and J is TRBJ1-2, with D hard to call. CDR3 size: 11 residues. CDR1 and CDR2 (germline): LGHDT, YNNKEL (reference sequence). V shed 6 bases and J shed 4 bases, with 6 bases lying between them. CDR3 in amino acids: CASSLGYGYTF. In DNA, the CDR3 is TGTGCCAGCAGTCTAGGCTATGGCTACACCTTC.

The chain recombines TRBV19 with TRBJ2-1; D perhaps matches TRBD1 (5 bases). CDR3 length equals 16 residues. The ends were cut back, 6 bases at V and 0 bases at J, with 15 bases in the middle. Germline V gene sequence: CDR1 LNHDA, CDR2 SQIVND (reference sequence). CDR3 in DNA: TGTGCCAGTAGCGCATCGGCAGACAGCTCCTACAATGAGCAGTTCTTC. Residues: CASSASADSSYNEQFF.

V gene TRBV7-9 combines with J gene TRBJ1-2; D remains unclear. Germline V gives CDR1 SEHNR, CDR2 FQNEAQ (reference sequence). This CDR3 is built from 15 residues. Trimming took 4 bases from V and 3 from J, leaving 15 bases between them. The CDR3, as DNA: TGTGCCAGCAGCTCATCACTGACATCCGACTATGGCTACACCTTC. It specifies CASSSSLTSDYGYTF.

The CDR3 loop is CASSWGLEDLTNYGYTF. DNA of the CDR3: TGCGCCAGCAGCTGGGGGCTAGAGGACCTTACGAACTATGGCTACACCTTC. The V call is TRBV5-1, the J call TRBJ1-2; possible D gene TRBD1, 6 bases. The V end was cut by 3 bases, the J end by 2 bases, with 20 bases between. The germline V gene encodes CDR1 SGHRS and CDR2 YFSETQ. This CDR3 spans 17 amino acids.

The CDR3, as DNA: TGTGCCAGCAGTGAGATAGCGGGAGGCGCGATCTACAATGAGCAGTTCTTC. It codes for CASSEIAGGAIYNEQFF. V usage is TRBV6-1 and J usage is TRBJ2-1; 10 bases fit TRBD2. The germline gives CDR1 MNHNS, CDR2 SASEGT. This CDR3 comprises 17 residues. Trimming cost V 3 bases and J 3 bases; bases outside gene matches: 8.

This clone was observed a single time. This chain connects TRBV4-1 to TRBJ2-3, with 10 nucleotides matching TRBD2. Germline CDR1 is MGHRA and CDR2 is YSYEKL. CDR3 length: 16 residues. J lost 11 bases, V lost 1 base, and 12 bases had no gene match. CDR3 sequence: CASSQGSSGRARGQYF. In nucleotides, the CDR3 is TGCGCCAGCAGCCAAGGATCGAGCGGGAGGGCCCGGGGGCAGTATTTT.

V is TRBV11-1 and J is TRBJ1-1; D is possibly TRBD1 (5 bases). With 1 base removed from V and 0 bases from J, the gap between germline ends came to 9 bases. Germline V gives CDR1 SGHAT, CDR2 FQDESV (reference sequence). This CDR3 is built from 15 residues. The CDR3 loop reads CASSLGQSVNTEAFF. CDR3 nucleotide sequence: TGTGCCAGCAGCTTAGGACAGAGCGTGAACACTGAAGCTTTCTTT.

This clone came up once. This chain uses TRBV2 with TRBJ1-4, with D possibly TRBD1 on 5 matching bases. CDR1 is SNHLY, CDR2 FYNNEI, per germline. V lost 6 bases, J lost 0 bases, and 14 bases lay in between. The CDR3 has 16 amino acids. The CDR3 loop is CASSANPGATNEKLFF. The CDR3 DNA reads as TGTGCCAGCAGCGCCAACCCGGGGGCAACTAATGAAAAACTGTTTTTT.

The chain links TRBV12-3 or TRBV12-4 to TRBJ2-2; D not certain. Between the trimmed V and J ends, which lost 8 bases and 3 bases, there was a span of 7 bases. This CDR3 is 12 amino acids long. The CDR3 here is CASLFYTGELFF. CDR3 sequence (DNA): TGTGCCAGCCTGTTCTACACCGGGGAGCTGTTTTTT.

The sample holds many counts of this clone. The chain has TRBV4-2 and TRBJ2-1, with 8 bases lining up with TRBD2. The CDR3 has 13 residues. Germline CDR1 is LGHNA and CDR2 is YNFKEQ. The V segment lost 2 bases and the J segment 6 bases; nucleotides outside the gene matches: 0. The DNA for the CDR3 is TGTGCCAGCAGCCAACGGGAGGGCAATGAGCAGTTCTTC. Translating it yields CASSQREGNEQFF.

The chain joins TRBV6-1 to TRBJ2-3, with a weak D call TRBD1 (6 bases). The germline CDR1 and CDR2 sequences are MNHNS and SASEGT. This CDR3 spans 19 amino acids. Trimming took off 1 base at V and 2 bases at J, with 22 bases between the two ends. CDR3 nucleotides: TGTGCCAGCAGTGAAGATGGGGGCGGCCTGCAACTAATCACAGATACGCAGTATTTT. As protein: CASSEDGGGLQLITDTQYF.

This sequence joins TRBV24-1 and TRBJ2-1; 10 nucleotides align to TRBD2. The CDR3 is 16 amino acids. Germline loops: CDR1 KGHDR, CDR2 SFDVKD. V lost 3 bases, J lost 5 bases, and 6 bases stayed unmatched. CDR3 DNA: TGTGCCACCAGTGATCCTACTAGCGGGGACCACAATGAGCAGTTCTTC. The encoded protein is CATSDPTSGDHNEQFF.

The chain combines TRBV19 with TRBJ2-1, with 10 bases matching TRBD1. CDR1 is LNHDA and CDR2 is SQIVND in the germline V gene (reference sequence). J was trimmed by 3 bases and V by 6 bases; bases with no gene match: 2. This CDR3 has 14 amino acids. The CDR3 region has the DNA TGTGCCAGTAGGACAGGGGGCTTCTACAATGAGCAGTTCTTC. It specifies CASRTGGFYNEQFF. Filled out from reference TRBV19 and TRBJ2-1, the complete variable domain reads DGGITQSPKYLFRKEGQNVTLSCEQNLNHDAMYWYRQDPGQGLRLIYYSQIVNDFQKGDIAEGYSVSREKKESFPLTVTSAQKNPTAFYLCASRTGGFYNEQFFGPGTRLTVL.

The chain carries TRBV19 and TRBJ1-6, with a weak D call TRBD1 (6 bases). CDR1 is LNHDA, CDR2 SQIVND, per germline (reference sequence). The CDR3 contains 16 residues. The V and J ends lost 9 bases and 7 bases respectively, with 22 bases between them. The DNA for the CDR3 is TGTGCCAGCAGGGCCCTGCCGGGACAACACAATTCACCCCTCCACTTT. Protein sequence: CASRALPGQHNSPLHF.

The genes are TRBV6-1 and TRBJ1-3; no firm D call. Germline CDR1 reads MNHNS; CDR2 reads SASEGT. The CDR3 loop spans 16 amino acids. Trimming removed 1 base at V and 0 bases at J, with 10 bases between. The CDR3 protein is CASSEGRTSSGNTIYF. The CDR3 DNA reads TGTGCCAGCAGTGAAGGCCGGACTTCCTCTGGAAACACCATATATTTT.

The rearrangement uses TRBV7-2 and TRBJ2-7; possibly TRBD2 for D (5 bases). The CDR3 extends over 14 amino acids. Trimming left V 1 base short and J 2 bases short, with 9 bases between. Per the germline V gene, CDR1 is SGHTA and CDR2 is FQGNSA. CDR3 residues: CASSLVPGTYEQYF. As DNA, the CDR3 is TGTGCCAGCAGCTTAGTCCCCGGGACCTACGAGCAGTACTTC.

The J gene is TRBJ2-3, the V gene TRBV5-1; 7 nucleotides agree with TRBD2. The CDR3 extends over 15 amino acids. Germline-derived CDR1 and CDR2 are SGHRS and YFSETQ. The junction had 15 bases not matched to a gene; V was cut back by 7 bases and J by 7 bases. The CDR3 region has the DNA TGCGCCAGCTCCAACCGGGACTACGGAGAGCATACGCAGTATTTT. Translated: CASSNRDYGEHTQYF.

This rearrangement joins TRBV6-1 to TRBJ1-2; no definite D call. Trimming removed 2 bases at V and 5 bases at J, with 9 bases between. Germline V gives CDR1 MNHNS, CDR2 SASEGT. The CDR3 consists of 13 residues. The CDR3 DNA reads TGTGCCAGCAGTGAACAGTCTCTTTATGGCTACACCTTC. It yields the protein CASSEQSLYGYTF.

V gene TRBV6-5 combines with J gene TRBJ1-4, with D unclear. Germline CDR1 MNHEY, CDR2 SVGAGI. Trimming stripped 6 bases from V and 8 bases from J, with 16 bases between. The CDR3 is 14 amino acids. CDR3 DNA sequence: TGTGCCAGCAGAGTTGCAGAGGGTGAGGAAAAACTGTTTTTT. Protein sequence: CASRVAEGEEKLFF.

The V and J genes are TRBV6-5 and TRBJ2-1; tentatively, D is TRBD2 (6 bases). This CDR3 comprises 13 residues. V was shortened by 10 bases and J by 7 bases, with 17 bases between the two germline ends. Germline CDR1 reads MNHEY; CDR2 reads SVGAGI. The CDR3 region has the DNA TGTGCCACCGCAGACTCTGGGGGGAATGAGCAGTTCTTC. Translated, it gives CATADSGGNEQFF.